The 18 T cell receptor beta chains reported below all come from one sample, sequenced in a study of CD8+ T cells in alopecia areata. Treatment of the sample: oral pan-JAK inhibitor, 5-10 mg twice daily. After isolation, RNA underwent reverse transcription to generate cDNA as the sequencing template. Only in-frame clones appear in the TCRdb table, and some are missing; sequencing was by immunoSEQ multiplex PCR. The table records some 170,000 clones, about 55% of them present only once. Sequences were derived from CD8+ T cells sorted from blood, sampled at week 24, from a patient treated with tofacitinib. These receptors all come from a human donor with alopecia areata.

About this clone itself: One junction end does not reproduce the germline sequence, and a read error may be involved. This chain joins TRBV14 and TRBJ2-7, with D unclear. The CDR3 sequence is 15 residues long. Germline V gene data show CDR1 as SGHDN and CDR2 as FVKESK. Here the CDR3 reads CASSQGTEAFYEAHF. The CDR3, as DNA: TGTGCCAGCAGCCAAGGAACCGAAGCATTCTACGAAGCACACTTC. Drawing the rest from reference TRBV14 and TRBJ2-7, the complete variable domain is EAGVTQFPSHSVIEKGQTVTLRCDPISGHDNLYWYRRVMGKEIKFLLHFVKESKQDESGMPNNRFLAERTGGTYSTLKVQPAELEDSGVYFCASSQGTEAFYEAHFGPGTRLTVT.

The chain joins TRBV2 to TRBJ2-1; 11 bases agree with TRBD2. After removal of 5 bases from V and 5 bases from J, the junction contained 11 bases not matched to a gene. From germline, CDR1 is SNHLY and CDR2 FYNNEI. This CDR3 is built from 17 residues. The CDR3 protein is CASSNIASGGPDNEQFF. The CDR3 DNA reads as TGTGCCAGCAGTAATATTGCTAGCGGGGGGCCGGACAATGAGCAGTTCTTC.

The CDR3 sequence: CASGQPQHF. The CDR3 bases are TGTGCCAGCGGCCAGCCCCAGCATTTT. This chain uses TRBV6-5 with TRBJ1-5, with D unresolved. This CDR3 is built from 9 residues. Trimming took 8 bases from V and 7 from J, leaving 3 bases between them. Germline CDR1 and CDR2: MNHEY and SVGAGI.

With regard to this clone: Additional DNA sequences in this sample encode the identical CDR3. The J gene is TRBJ1-1, the V gene TRBV30; D remains unclear. Trimming stripped 3 bases from V and 1 base from J, with 6 bases between. From germline, CDR1 is GTSNPN and CDR2 SVGIG (reference sequence). The CDR3 length is 12 residues. The CDR3: CAWRLGNTEAFF. In DNA form, the CDR3 reads TGTGCCTGGAGGTTAGGGAACACTGAAGCTTTCTTT.

The CDR3 DNA sequence: TGCGCCAGCAGCCCCTTCTATACCGCGGATACGCAGTATTTT. Its protein is CASSPFYTADTQYF. The V gene is TRBV5-1, the J gene TRBJ2-3; D is undetermined. Trimming pared 4 bases from V and 6 bases from J, leaving 15 bases between. The CDR3 spans 14 residues. Germline V gene lookup returns CDR1 SGHRS and CDR2 YFSETQ.

V gene TRBV5-6 combines with J gene TRBJ1-2; 9 nucleotides line up with TRBD1. The V gene's germline CDR1 is SGHDT and CDR2 YYEEEE. V lost 4 bases and J lost 13; bases outside the gene matches: 14. The CDR3 length is 14 residues. CDR3 DNA: TGTGCCAGCAGCCCTCCGGGACAGGGATGGGATGGCACCTTC. It yields the protein CASSPPGQGWDGTF.

V gene TRBV27 combines with J gene TRBJ2-7, with D possibly TRBD1 on 6 matching bases. This CDR3 region has 14 residues. Trimming took 3 bases from V and 2 from J, leaving 11 bases between them. Germline V CDR1 and CDR2: MNHEY, SMNVEV (reference sequence). CDR3 bases: TGTGCCAGCAGTTTGGGGGCAGGGCCCTACGAGCAGTACTTC. Protein product: CASSLGAGPYEQYF.

The V gene is TRBV30, the J gene TRBJ2-3; the match to TRBD1 covers 8 bases. The germline V gene has CDR1 GTSNPN and CDR2 SVGIG (reference sequence). V trimming: 3 bases; J trimming: 4 bases; junction bases outside the gene matches: 6. CDR3 length equals 14 residues. The CDR3 protein is CAWRTGVSADTQYF. The CDR3 region has the DNA TGTGCCTGGAGGACAGGGGTTTCAGCAGATACGCAGTATTTT. The full variable domain, in which reference TRBV30 and TRBJ2-3 provide the parts outside the CDR3, is SQTIHQWPATLVQPVGSPLSLECTVEGTSNPNLYWYRQAAGRGLQLLFYSVGIGQISSEVPQNLSASRPQDRQFILSSKKLLLSDSGFYLCAWRTGVSADTQYFGPGTRLTVL.

A few counts support this clone. This rearrangement joins TRBV7-8 to TRBJ1-2, with 8 nucleotides matching TRBD1. Germline-derived CDR1 and CDR2 are SGHVS and FQNEAQ. The CDR3 has 14 residues. Trimming at V came to 3 bases and at J to 8 bases, leaving 8 bases not matched to a gene. The CDR3 DNA sequence: TGTGCCAGCAGCTTGGGAGGACAGGGTGACGGCTACACCTTC. As protein: CASSLGGQGDGYTF.

This clone was observed a few times. The chain has TRBV29-1 and TRBJ2-1, with 9 positions matching TRBD1. This CDR3 is built from 12 residues. The V and J ends lost 8 bases and 8 bases, in that order; junction bases with no gene match: 7. Germline CDR1 and CDR2: SQVTM and ANQGSEA. CDR3 in amino acids: CSTGTGSHEQFF. The CDR3 DNA is TGCAGCACCGGGACAGGGTCCCATGAGCAGTTCTTC.

This clone has more than one count but fewer than ten. Other DNA variants within this sample encode the same CDR3. The chain uses TRBV4-3 and TRBJ2-7; no clear D. The germline V gene has CDR1 LGHNA and CDR2 YSLEER. The CDR3 sequence is 14 residues long. The ends were cut back, 0 bases at V and 2 bases at J, with 8 bases in the middle. The CDR3 nucleotides read TGCGCCAGCAGCCAAGAACGCGGAGCCTACGAGCAGTACTTC. It specifies CASSQERGAYEQYF.

The rearrangement links TRBV5-6 to TRBJ2-1; D might be TRBD2 (6 bases). Germline V gene data show CDR1 as SGHDT and CDR2 as YYEEEE. Trimming took 3 bases from V and 9 from J, leaving 19 bases between them. CDR3 length equals 15 residues. Here the CDR3 reads CASSSRDSRWGEQFF. DNA of the CDR3: TGTGCCAGCAGCTCCCGGGACTCCCGATGGGGTGAGCAGTTCTTC.

The chain carries TRBV28 and TRBJ2-5; D remains ambiguous. With 4 bases removed from V and 9 bases from J, the gap between germline ends came to 15 bases. Germline V gene data show CDR1 as MDHEN and CDR2 as SYDVKM. This CDR3 is built from 13 residues. The CDR3 here is CASSSAPGRSQYF. As DNA, the CDR3 is TGTGCCAGCAGTTCGGCCCCTGGAAGGTCCCAGTACTTC.

The rearrangement links TRBV30 to TRBJ2-3; no definite D call. V shed 3 bases and J shed 6 bases, with 10 bases lying between them. Germline values: CDR1 GTSNPN, CDR2 SVGIG (reference sequence). This CDR3 has 12 amino acids. The chain's CDR3 is CAWRIPADTQYF. CDR3 bases: TGTGCCTGGAGGATACCGGCGGATACGCAGTATTTT.

The V call is TRBV6-5, the J call TRBJ1-1; D uncertain. The CDR3 is 15 amino acids. Trimming took off 6 bases at V and 0 bases at J, with 14 bases between the two ends. Germline CDR1 reads MNHEY; CDR2 reads SVGAGI. The CDR3 sequence: CASSPGENMNTEAFF. CDR3 nucleotide sequence: TGTGCCAGCAGCCCCGGGGAGAATATGAACACTGAAGCTTTCTTT.

The chain is built from TRBV7-9 and TRBJ1-4; TRBD1 aligns across 8 bases. V lost 3 bases and J lost 11; bases outside the gene matches: 8. Germline CDR1 reads SEHNR; CDR2 reads FQNEAQ (reference sequence). CDR3 length equals 14 residues. CDR3 sequence (DNA): TGTGCCAGCAGCTTTAACTCCGACAGGGGTAAACTGTTTTTT. Its protein is CASSFNSDRGKLFF. Together with reference TRBV7-9 and TRBJ1-4, the CDR3 gives the full variable domain: DTGVSQNPRHKITKRGQNVTFRCDPISEHNRLYWYRQTLGQGPEFLTYFQNEAQLEKSRLLSDRFSAERPKGSFSTLEIQRTEQGDSAMYLCASSFNSDRGKLFFGSGTQLSVL.

This clone turned up a few times. The chain links TRBV11-2 to TRBJ2-7; 13 bases are a match to TRBD2. This CDR3 comprises 15 residues. Germline V gives CDR1 SGHAT, CDR2 FQNNGV. V trimming: 5 bases; J trimming: 2 bases; junction bases outside the gene matches: 3. The CDR3 coding sequence is TGTGCCAGCAGCCCAGGGACTAGCGGGGCCTACGAGCAGTACTTC. This gives the protein CASSPGTSGAYEQYF.

This CDR3 reads CASSPRTSGGQETQYF. In DNA form, the CDR3 reads TGTGCCAGCAGCCCCCGGACTAGCGGGGGCCAAGAGACCCAGTACTTC. The chain joins TRBV28 to TRBJ2-5; 13 bases align to TRBD2. Germline lookup yields CDR1 MDHEN and CDR2 SYDVKM. This CDR3 has 16 residues. V lost 6 bases and J lost 1; bases outside the gene matches: 5. The whole variable domain, remainder taken from reference TRBV28 and TRBJ2-5, is DVKVTQSSRYLVKRTGEKVFLECVQDMDHENMFWYRQDPGLGLRLIYFSYDVKMKEKGDIPEGYSVSREKKERFSLILESASTNQTSMYLCASSPRTSGGQETQYFGPGTRLLVL.